The entry that follows covers one TCR beta chain sequence. The sample is drawn from a study of graft-versus-host responses after intestinal transplantation. The CDR3 runs to 14 residues. Germline CDR1 MNHEY, CDR2 SMNVEV (reference sequence). Deletions cut 3 bases from V and 7 bases from J, with 16 bases between. Clones were read by immunoSEQ multiplex PCR, and TCRdb kept only the in-frame ones, dropping some. Of roughly 60,000 clones in the sample, approximately 90% were seen once. The V gene is TRBV27, the J gene TRBJ2-7; tentative D call: TRBD2 (6 bases). This sample comprised PBMCs, obtained approximately 120 days after intestinal transplantation. This TCR was recovered from a human patient who received an intestinal transplant, so some T cells may come from the graft donor. The CDR3 coding sequence is TGTGCCAGCAGTTTTTGGGAAGAGGGAGGAGAGCAGTACTTC. Protein sequence: CASSFWEEGGEQYF.